The 5 T cell receptor beta chains below were found in one sample sequenced in a study of cytomegalovirus exposure and HLA in healthy donors. A multiplex PCR was run with 60 Vbeta primers and 13 Jbeta primers. The repertoire was sequenced with immunoSEQ multiplex PCR; TCRdb's copy has only in-frame clones and lacks some. The sample shows 110,000 or so clones, roughly 8.6% of them seen only once. The sample was PBMCs. The receptors shown here come from a middle-aged woman in good health and CMV-seropositive.

The CDR3 loop is CASSFGEGGELFF. The CDR3 nucleotides are TGTGCCAGCAGCTTTGGGGAGGGCGGGGAGCTGTTTTTT. This chain links TRBV11-3 with TRBJ2-2, with 7 nucleotides matching TRBD2. Trimming cost V 3 bases and J 7 bases; bases outside gene matches: 2. Germline CDR1 and CDR2: SGHNT and YENEEA. The CDR3 contains 13 residues.

This clone showed up just a few times. The chain recombines TRBV19 with TRBJ2-7; 10 bases are a match to TRBD1. Germline-derived CDR1 and CDR2 are LNHDA and SQIVND (reference sequence). V was clipped by 3 bases and J by 0 bases; unmatched bases: 5. The length of the CDR3 is 16 residues. In DNA form, the CDR3 reads TGTGCCAGTAGTATTGGGACAGGGGAAAGCTCCTACGAGCAGTACTTC. Its protein product is CASSIGTGESSYEQYF.

The chain joins TRBV11-2 to TRBJ2-3, with D possibly TRBD1 on 8 matching bases. Germline V CDR1 and CDR2: SGHAT, FQNNGV. Deletions cut 5 bases from V and 0 bases from J, with 18 bases between. The length of the CDR3 is 17 residues. CDR3 region: CASSKRDRTVSTDTQYF. The CDR3 region has the DNA TGTGCCAGCAGCAAGCGGGACAGGACGGTTAGCACAGATACGCAGTATTTT. Full variable domain (outside the CDR3, taken from reference TRBV11-2 and TRBJ2-3): EAGVAQSPRYKIIEKRQSVAFWCNPISGHATLYWYQQILGQGPKLLIQFQNNGVVDDSQLPKDRFSAERLKGVDSTLKIQPAKLEDSAVYLCASSKRDRTVSTDTQYFGPGTRLTVL.

This clone showed up just a few times. This chain's CDR3 is CASSLAAGGNQPQHF. As DNA, the CDR3 is TGCGCCAGCAGCTTAGCAGCGGGGGGTAATCAGCCCCAGCATTTT. The chain uses TRBV5-1 and TRBJ1-5; the D gene is possibly TRBD1 (5 bases). Per germline, CDR1 SGHRS and CDR2 YFSETQ. The CDR3 length is 15 residues. Trimming left V 2 bases short and J 4 bases short, with 13 bases between.

In its sample, this clone was seen a few times. The chain recombines TRBV27 with TRBJ2-1; 12 positions match TRBD2. The germline V gene has CDR1 MNHEY and CDR2 SMNVEV (reference sequence). The ends lost 3 bases at V and 4 bases at J; junction bases unmatched: 4. This CDR3 region has 16 residues. DNA for the CDR3: TGTGCCAGCAGTTTGACTAGCGGGGGCATTTACAATGAGCAGTTCTTC. This codes for CASSLTSGGIYNEQFF.